These T cell receptor beta chains were read from a single sample in a study of blood T cell repertoires in COVID-19. The data were produced by immunoSEQ multiplex PCR, yet TCRdb's version contains in-frame clones alone and is incomplete. The table lists about 120,000 clones, 70% to 85% of them singletons. Sequencing was carried out using peripheral blood. The receptors shown here come from a woman aged 70-85 years with acute or convalescent COVID-19. Both conserved end residues are part of each CDR3. The D gene is left open where the match is weak. Clone size is stated in some rows and not others, as once, few, many or a class when expanded.

>TRBJ1-5|-|TRBV20-1|-
CSASLTGNQPQHF
TGCAGTGCTAGTTTGACAGGCAATCAGCCCCAGCATTTT
>TRBJ1-4|-|TRBV15|-
CATGGRDPTNEKLFF
TGTGCCACCGGGGGCCGGGACCCAACTAATGAAAAACTGTTTTTT
>TRBJ1-1|-|TRBV30|-
CAWSVGGNTEAFF
TGTGCCTGGAGTGTAGGGGGGAACACTGAAGCTTTCTTT
>TRBJ2-1|-|TRBV19|TRBD2
CASSPEAGAYNEQFF
TGTGCCAGTAGTCCTGAAGCGGGGGCCTACAATGAGCAGTTCTTC
>TRBJ1-1|few|TRBV19|-
CASSEARGSTEAFF
TGTGCCAGTAGTGAAGCACGGGGGAGCACTGAAGCTTTCTTT
>TRBJ1-1|once|TRBV4-2|TRBD1
CASSQEIFGTVLNTEAFF
TGTGCCAGCAGCCAAGAGATCTTTGGGACAGTGCTGAACACTGAAGCTTTCTTT
>TRBJ1-6|-|TRBV3-1/TRBV3-2|-
CASSQGGGSSPNSPLHF
TGTGCCAGCAGCCAAGGGGGGGGCAGCTCCCCTAATTCACCCCTCCACTTT
>TRBJ1-3|few|TRBV12-3/TRBV12-4|-
CASRSGAGNTIYF
TGTGCCAGCAGATCAGGGGCCGGAAACACCATATATTTT
>TRBJ2-3|-|TRBV15|-
CATSRDFFVSLTDTQYF
TGTGCCACCAGCAGAGATTTTTTTGTCTCCCTCACAGATACGCAGTATTTT
>TRBJ1-1|-|TRBV3-1/TRBV3-2|-
CASSHPVPSDTEAFF
TGTGCCAGCAGCCACCCGGTTCCATCGGACACTGAAGCTTTCTTT
>TRBJ1-2|-|TRBV29-1|-
CSATGVNYGYTF
TGCAGCGCTACCGGGGTTAACTATGGCTACACCTTC
>TRBJ1-5|-|TRBV9|-
CASSQTEYQPQHF
TGTGCCAGCAGCCAGACAGAGTATCAGCCCCAGCATTTT
>TRBJ1-2|-|TRBV19|TRBD1
CASSERDSYGYTF
TGTGCCAGTAGTGAACGGGACAGCTATGGCTACACCTTC
>TRBJ2-7|-|TRBV7-2|-
CASSLVGQISYEQYF
TGTGCCAGCAGCTTAGTCGGACAGATCTCCTACGAGCAGTACTTC
>TRBJ1-5|-|TRBV4-1|TRBD1
CASSQEGQGGQPQHF
TGCGCCAGCAGCCAAGAGGGACAGGGCGGGCAGCCCCAGCATTTT
>TRBJ1-5|-|TRBV30|-
CAWNRQRNQPQHF
TGTGCCTGGAACCGACAACGGAATCAGCCCCAGCATTTT
>TRBJ2-2|once|TRBV7-2|TRBD2
CASSFNGGANTGELFF
TGTGCCAGCAGCTTCAACGGGGGGGCAAACACCGGGGAGCTGTTTTTT
>TRBJ2-3|-|TRBV5-1|TRBD2
CASRYSGGSGDTQYF
TGCGCCAGCAGGTATAGCGGGGGGTCCGGAGATACGCAGTATTTT
>TRBJ1-1|-|TRBV6-1|-
CASSEERQSF
TGTGCCAGCAGTGAAGAACGTCAGTCATTT
>TRBJ2-7|-|TRBV7-9|-
CASSLGTASYEQYF
TGTGCCAGCAGCTTAGGCACTGCGTCCTACGAGCAGTACTTC
>TRBJ1-2|-|TRBV30|-
CAWRLAGSYGYTF
TGTGCCTGGAGGTTAGCGGGAAGTTATGGCTACACCTTC
>TRBJ1-2|-|TRBV5-4|TRBD1
CASSPGQGAQNYGYTF
TGTGCCAGCAGCCCGGGACAGGGGGCGCAAAACTATGGCTACACCTTC
>TRBJ2-7|-|TRBV7-3|-
CASSPREGKGQGFYEQYF
TGTGCCAGCAGCCCCCGGGAGGGGAAGGGACAGGGTTTTTACGAGCAGTACTTC
>TRBJ1-3|once|TRBV7-2|TRBD1
CASSSRQGSRGNTIYF
TGTGCCAGCAGCTCCCGACAGGGCTCGCGTGGAAACACCATATATTTT
>TRBJ1-1|few|TRBV10-1|-
CASSENRYTEAFF
TGCGCCAGCAGTGAGAACAGATACACTGAAGCTTTCTTT
>TRBJ1-4|few|TRBV11-3|-
CASSSRVRGGEKLFF
TGTGCCAGCAGCTCAAGGGTTCGGGGAGGCGAAAAACTGTTTTTT
>TRBJ1-2|-|TRBV19|-
CASSFAQGGNYGYTF
TGTGCCAGTAGTTTTGCCCAGGGAGGAAACTATGGCTACACCTTC
>TRBJ2-3|few|TRBV11-3|TRBD2
CASGSGGAGTQYF
TGTGCCAGCGGTAGCGGGGGGGCGGGGACGCAGTATTTT
>TRBJ2-3|-|TRBV29-1|-
CSVVRGNRGDTQYF
TGCAGCGTTGTGAGGGGGAACAGAGGAGATACGCAGTATTTT
>TRBJ1-5|-|TRBV2|-
CASWGLDLKPQHF
TGTGCCAGCTGGGGACTGGATCTGAAGCCCCAGCATTTT
>TRBJ1-1|-|TRBV11-3|TRBD1
CASSSGQGTTEAFF
TGTGCCAGCAGCTCAGGACAGGGGACCACTGAAGCTTTCTTT
>TRBJ1-4|-|TRBV3-1/TRBV3-2|-
CASSQGGGSNEKLFF
TGTGCCAGCAGCCAAGGTGGCGGTTCTAATGAAAAACTGTTTTTT
>TRBJ1-2|-|TRBV3-1/TRBV3-2|-
CASSQEGRGYTF
TGTGCCAGCAGCCAGGAGGGAAGAGGCTACACCTTC
>TRBJ2-7|-|TRBV4-3|TRBD1
CASSQSPGGIYEQYF
TGCGCCAGCAGCCAATCCCCAGGGGGTATCTACGAGCAGTACTTC
>TRBJ1-5|many|TRBV6-1|-
CASSEIGQGRQPQHF
TGTGCCAGCAGTGAAATTGGGCAGGGTCGGCAGCCCCAGCATTTT
>TRBJ2-2|-|TRBV11-3|-
CASSETSSEGTGELFF
TGTGCCAGCAGCGAGACTAGTAGCGAGGGCACCGGGGAGCTGTTTTTT
>TRBJ1-1|-|TRBV29-1|TRBD1
CSVISGTALAEAFF
TGCAGCGTTATTTCCGGGACAGCGCTCGCTGAAGCTTTCTTT